Presented here are 22 T cell receptor beta chains from one specimen sequenced in a study of OX40 agonist ivuxolimab in advanced cancers. The method was immunoSEQ multiplex PCR; TCRdb's version includes in-frame clones alone and lacks a portion of them. The repertoire includes roughly 38,000 clones, around nine tenths of them detected once, and roughly 40% sits in the top ten. This specimen consisted of CD4+ or CD8+ T cells sorted from blood, obtained in a trial of the OX40 agonist ivuxolimab. The receptors stem from an adult with an advanced solid tumor such as melanoma, head and neck, liver or kidney cancer.

Details on this clone: At one end the junction does not follow the germline gene, possibly because of a read error. The chain is built from TRBV7-7 and TRBJ2-3; D not resolved. This CDR3 has 13 residues. The germline gives CDR1 SSHAT, CDR2 FNYEAQ (reference sequence). Written as DNA, the CDR3 is TGTGCTAGCAGCTTTGCTATGAAGGATACGCAGTATTTT. Translated, it gives CASSFAMKDTQYF.

The V gene is TRBV7-3, the J gene TRBJ2-2; 7 nucleotides match TRBD2. CDR3 length equals 14 residues. V trimming: 6 bases; J trimming: 3 bases; junction bases outside the gene matches: 4. In germline, CDR1 is SGHTA, CDR2 FQGTGA. The CDR3: CASSLTSDTGELFF. For the CDR3, the DNA is TGTGCCAGCAGTCTTACTAGCGACACCGGGGAGCTGTTTTTT.

V gene TRBV29-1 combines with J gene TRBJ1-3; D perhaps matches TRBD1 (5 bases). There are 14 residues in the CDR3. The germline V and J ends were trimmed by 5 bases and 5 bases, with 16 bases remaining between them. Germline assignment: CDR1 SQVTM and CDR2 ANQGSEA. CDR3 in amino acids: CSVSGIGGRNTIYF. The DNA for the CDR3 is TGCAGCGTTTCAGGGATCGGAGGGAGAAACACCATATATTTT. Looking up the rest from reference TRBV29-1 and TRBJ1-3 gives the full variable domain: SAVISQKPSRDICQRGTSLTIQCQVDSQVTMMFWYRQQPGQSLTLIATANQGSEATYESGFVIDKFPISRPNLTFSTLTVSNMSPEDSSIYLCSVSGIGGRNTIYFGEGSWLTVV.

This chain links TRBV2 with TRBJ1-3, with D possibly TRBD1 on 6 matching bases. Germline V gene sequence: CDR1 SNHLY, CDR2 FYNNEI. This CDR3 contains 16 residues. Trimming took 4 bases from V and 4 from J, leaving 17 bases between them. The CDR3 DNA reads as TGTGCCAGCAGTGTCCGGGGGGGCGATCCGGGAAACACCATATATTTT. The encoded protein is CASSVRGGDPGNTIYF.

J is TRBJ1-1 and V is TRBV7-9, with D perhaps TRBD1 (6 bases). Germline-derived CDR1 and CDR2 are SEHNR and FQNEAQ (reference sequence). The CDR3 has 14 amino acids. V shed 6 bases and J shed 3 bases, with 14 bases lying between them. The CDR3 nucleotides read TGTGCCAGCAGTAAAGGGGGGAGAGACACTGAAGCTTTCTTT. Residues: CASSKGGRDTEAFF.

This sequence joins TRBV4-1 and TRBJ2-7; 12 bases map to TRBD2. This CDR3 is 14 amino acids long. The germline V gene encodes CDR1 MGHRA and CDR2 YSYEKL. V was pared by 3 bases and J by 5 bases, with 2 bases of the junction left unmatched. CDR3 bases: TGCGCCAGCAGCCACCTAGCGGGAGGGAACGAGCAGTACTTC. Its translation is CASSHLAGGNEQYF.

This clone has a handful of counts. In DNA form, the CDR3 reads TGTGCCAGCAGTCCCGGCCCCCAGGACAGACCACTCTATGGCTACACCTTC. Its translation: CASSPGPQDRPLYGYTF. The chain recombines TRBV27 with TRBJ1-2; weak D call: TRBD1 (6 bases). The CDR3 is made up of 17 amino acids. Trimming cost V 5 bases and J 4 bases, with 23 bases left between them. Germline assignment: CDR1 MNHEY and CDR2 SMNVEV (reference sequence).

The chain carries TRBV7-8 and TRBJ1-5; D is uncertain. Germline V CDR1 and CDR2: SGHVS, FQNEAQ. Trimming removed 2 bases from V and 2 bases from J, with 7 bases in between. The CDR3 has 14 residues. CDR3 region: CASSLRAGNQPQHF. CDR3 coding DNA: TGTGCCAGCAGCTTAAGAGCTGGCAATCAGCCCCAGCATTTT.

The chain has TRBV29-1 and TRBJ2-1, with D possibly TRBD2 on 7 matching bases. The CDR3 spans 13 residues. The germline V gene encodes CDR1 SQVTM and CDR2 ANQGSEA. Between the trimmed V and J ends, which lost 2 bases and 7 bases, there was a span of 12 bases. CDR3 sequence: CSVERGRGNEQFF. The CDR3 nucleotides read TGCAGCGTTGAACGGGGGCGGGGGAATGAGCAGTTCTTC.

CDR3 bases: TGTGCCAGCAGACGGGGACAGGGGGTCGGCTACACCTTC. Encoded protein: CASRRGQGVGYTF. The J gene is TRBJ1-2, the V gene TRBV5-8, with TRBD1 matching over 11 bases. CDR1 and CDR2 (germline): SGHTS, YDEGEE. The CDR3 is 13 amino acids. J was trimmed by 8 bases and V by 5 bases; bases with no gene match: 5.

In this sample, this clone turned up once. This sequence joins TRBV30 and TRBJ2-3; D uncertain. This CDR3 region has 13 residues. Germline V CDR1 and CDR2: GTSNPN, SVGIG (reference sequence). Deletions cut 0 bases from V and 4 bases from J, with 8 bases between. CDR3 coding DNA: TGTGCCTGGAGTGTACTTGGGGCAGATACGCAGTATTTT. Protein: CAWSVLGADTQYF. Complete variable domain (other parts from reference TRBV30 and TRBJ2-3): SQTIHQWPATLVQPVGSPLSLECTVEGTSNPNLYWYRQAAGRGLQLLFYSVGIGQISSEVPQNLSASRPQDRQFILSSKKLLLSDSGFYLCAWSVLGADTQYFGPGTRLTVL.

V and J are TRBV19 and TRBJ2-3; D might be TRBD2 (5 bases). From germline, CDR1 is LNHDA and CDR2 SQIVND (reference sequence). The CDR3 contains 14 residues. V was shortened by 7 bases and J by 6 bases, with 17 bases between the two germline ends. The chain's CDR3 is CASTNSRRADTQYF. For the CDR3, the DNA is TGTGCCAGTACCAACTCGCGGCGGGCTGATACGCAGTATTTT.

V gene TRBV5-8 combines with J gene TRBJ2-7; no clear D. Trimming stripped 0 bases from V and 2 bases from J, with 15 bases between. Germline values: CDR1 SGHTS, CDR2 YDEGEE. This CDR3 comprises 16 residues. CDR3 nucleotides: TGTGCCAGCAGCTTGGAACAGACCCTGAGAGCCTACGAGCAGTACTTC. Encoded protein: CASSLEQTLRAYEQYF. The complete variable domain, with remaining parts taken from reference TRBV5-8 and TRBJ2-7, reads EAGVTQSPTHLIKTRGQQATLRCSPISGHTSVYWYQQALGLGLQFLLWYDEGEERNRGNFPPRFSGRQFPNYSSELNVNALELEDSALYLCASSLEQTLRAYEQYFGPGTRLTVT.

This clone was seen only a few times. The rearrangement joins TRBV7-6 to TRBJ2-1, with TRBD2 identical over 11 bases. The CDR3 has 13 residues. Germline loops: CDR1 SGHVS, CDR2 FNYEAQ. V was clipped by 5 bases and J by 11 bases; unmatched bases: 5. The CDR3, as DNA: TGTGCCAGCAGCCCCCAGACTAGCGGGAAGCAGTTCTTC. Translated, it gives CASSPQTSGKQFF.

CDR3 protein: CASSSGLGDQRGYNEQFF. The CDR3 region has the DNA TGTGCCAGCAGCTCCGGGTTGGGCGATCAAAGAGGGTACAATGAGCAGTTCTTC. The chain recombines TRBV7-9 with TRBJ2-1; tentatively, D is TRBD2 (5 bases). Trimming removed 4 bases from V and 4 bases from J, with 23 bases in between. The CDR3 length is 18 residues. Germline CDR1 SEHNR, CDR2 FQNEAQ (reference sequence).

CDR3 nucleotides: TGTGCCAGCAGCGACGGGACGGTAAGATCTGGGGCCAACGTCCTGACTTTC. Translation: CASSDGTVRSGANVLTF. The chain couples TRBV9 to TRBJ2-6, with D possibly called TRBD1 or TRBD2 (5 bases each). V dropped 3 bases and J dropped 1 base, with 14 bases sitting between them. CDR3 size: 17 residues. Germline V gene data show CDR1 as SGDLS and CDR2 as YYNGEE. Full variable domain (outside the CDR3, taken from reference TRBV9 and TRBJ2-6): DSGVTQTPKHLITATGQRVTLRCSPRSGDLSVYWYQQSLDQGLQFLIQYYNGEERAKGNILERFSAQQFPDLHSELNLSSLELGDSALYFCASSDGTVRSGANVLTFGAGSRLTVL.

V is TRBV28 and J is TRBJ2-1; 11 nucleotides align to TRBD2. With 1 base clipped from V and 5 bases from J, the junction kept 4 bases outside the gene matches. CDR3 length equals 16 residues. CDR1 and CDR2 from the germline V gene are MDHEN and SYDVKM. In DNA form, the CDR3 reads TGTGCCAGCAGTTTATTTAGCGGGGGGGATCACAATGAGCAGTTCTTC. Translating gives CASSLFSGGDHNEQFF.

J is TRBJ2-7 and V is TRBV6-5; TRBD2 matches 10 bases. CDR3 size: 15 residues. Unmatched junction bases numbered 6, after V lost 5 bases and J lost 2 bases. The germline CDR1 and CDR2 sequences are MNHEY and SVGAGI. CDR3 nucleotide sequence: TGTGCCAGCAGTCCCCGGACTAGCGGAACCTACGAGCAGTACTTC. This translates into CASSPRTSGTYEQYF.

The chain is built from TRBV11-3 and TRBJ2-1, with a weak D call TRBD1 (7 bases). CDR1 is SGHNT, CDR2 YENEEA, per germline. The CDR3 runs 15 residues. V was clipped by 2 bases and J by 4 bases, with 12 bases between them. The CDR3 spells CASSLQGGVYNEQFF. The DNA of the CDR3 is TGTGCCAGCAGCTTACAGGGGGGTGTTTACAATGAGCAGTTCTTC.

The CDR3 spells CATSYGQGKETQYF. CDR3 DNA sequence: TGTGCCACCAGCTACGGACAGGGAAAAGAGACCCAGTACTTC. V gene TRBV15 combines with J gene TRBJ2-5, with TRBD1 matching 8 bases. The CDR3 sequence is 14 residues long. V was pared by 5 bases and J by 3 bases, with 5 bases of the junction left unmatched. The V gene's germline CDR1 is LNHNV and CDR2 YYDKDF (reference sequence). The full variable domain, in which reference TRBV15 and TRBJ2-5 provide the parts outside the CDR3, is DAMVIQNPRYQVTQFGKPVTLSCSQTLNHNVMYWYQQKSSQAPKLLFHYYDKDFNNEADTPDNFQSRRPNTSFCFLDIRSPGLGDTAMYLCATSYGQGKETQYFGPGTRLLVL.

V is TRBV27 and J is TRBJ2-1; D not certain. Germline V gives CDR1 MNHEY, CDR2 SMNVEV (reference sequence). The CDR3 is made up of 12 amino acids. V lost 5 bases and J lost 5, with 7 bases in between. For the CDR3, the DNA is TGTGCCAGCAGTCCCCCCCACAATGAGCAGTTCTTC. Encoded protein: CASSPPHNEQFF.

The chain couples TRBV5-4 to TRBJ1-5; 8 bases are shared with TRBD1. After removal of 4 bases from V and 7 bases from J, the junction contained 4 bases not matched to a gene. The CDR3 contains 13 residues. Germline V gene sequence: CDR1 SGHNT, CDR2 YYREEE (reference sequence). The CDR3 nucleotides read TGTGCCAGCAGCCGAGGACAGGGACAGCCCCAGCATTTT. Its protein is CASSRGQGQPQHF.